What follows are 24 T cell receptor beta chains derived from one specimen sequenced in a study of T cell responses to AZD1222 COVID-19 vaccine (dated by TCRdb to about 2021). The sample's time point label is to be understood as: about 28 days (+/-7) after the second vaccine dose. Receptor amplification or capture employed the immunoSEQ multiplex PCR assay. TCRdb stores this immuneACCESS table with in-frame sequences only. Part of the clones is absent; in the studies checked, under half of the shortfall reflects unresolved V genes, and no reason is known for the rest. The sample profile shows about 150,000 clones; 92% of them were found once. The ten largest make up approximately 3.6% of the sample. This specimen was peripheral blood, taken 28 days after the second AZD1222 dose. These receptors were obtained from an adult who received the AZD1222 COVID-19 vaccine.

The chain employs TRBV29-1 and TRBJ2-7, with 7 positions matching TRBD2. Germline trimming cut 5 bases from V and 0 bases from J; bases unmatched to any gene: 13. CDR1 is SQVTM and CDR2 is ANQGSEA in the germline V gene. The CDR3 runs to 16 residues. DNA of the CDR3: TGCAGCGTTCTAGGCGGGAGCCTCAGCAGCTCCTACGAGCAGTACTTC. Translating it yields CSVLGGSLSSSYEQYF.

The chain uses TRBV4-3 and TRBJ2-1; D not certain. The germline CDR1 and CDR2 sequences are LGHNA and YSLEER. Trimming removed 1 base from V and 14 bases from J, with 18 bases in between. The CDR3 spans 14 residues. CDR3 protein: CASSQGRSGQVEFF. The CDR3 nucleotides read TGCGCCAGCAGCCAAGGTCGATCGGGCCAGGTGGAGTTCTTC.

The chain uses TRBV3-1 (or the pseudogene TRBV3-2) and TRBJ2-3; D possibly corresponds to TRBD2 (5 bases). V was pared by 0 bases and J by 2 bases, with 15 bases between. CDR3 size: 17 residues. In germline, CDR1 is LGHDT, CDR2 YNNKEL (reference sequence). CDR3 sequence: CASSQENRGLTTDTQYF. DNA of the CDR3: TGTGCCAGCAGCCAAGAAAATAGAGGACTTACCACAGATACGCAGTATTTT.

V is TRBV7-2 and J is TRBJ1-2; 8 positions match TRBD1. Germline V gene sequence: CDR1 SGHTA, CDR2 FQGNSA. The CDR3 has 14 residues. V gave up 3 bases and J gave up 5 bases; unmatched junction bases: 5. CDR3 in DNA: TGTGCCAGCAGCTTGACAGGGGAATATTATGGCTACACCTTC. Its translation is CASSLTGEYYGYTF.

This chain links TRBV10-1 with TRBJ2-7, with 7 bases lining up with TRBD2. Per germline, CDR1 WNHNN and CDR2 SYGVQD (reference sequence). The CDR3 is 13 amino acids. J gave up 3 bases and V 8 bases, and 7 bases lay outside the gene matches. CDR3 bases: TGCGCCAGCCAAGCGGGATCCCTCTACGAGCAGTACTTC. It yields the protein CASQAGSLYEQYF.

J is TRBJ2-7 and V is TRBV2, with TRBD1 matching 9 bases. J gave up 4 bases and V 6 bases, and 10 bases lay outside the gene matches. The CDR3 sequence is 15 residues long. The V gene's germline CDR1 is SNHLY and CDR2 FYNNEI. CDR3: CASSERQGGRYEQYF. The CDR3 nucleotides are TGTGCCAGCAGCGAGAGACAGGGGGGTCGGTACGAGCAGTACTTC.

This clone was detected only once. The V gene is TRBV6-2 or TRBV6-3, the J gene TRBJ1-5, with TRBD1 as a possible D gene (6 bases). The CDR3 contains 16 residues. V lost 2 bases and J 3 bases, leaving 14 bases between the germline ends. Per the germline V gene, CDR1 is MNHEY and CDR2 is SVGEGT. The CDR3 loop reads CASSYPQDRFNQPQHF. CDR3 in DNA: TGTGCCAGCAGTTACCCACAAGACAGGTTCAATCAGCCCCAGCATTTT.

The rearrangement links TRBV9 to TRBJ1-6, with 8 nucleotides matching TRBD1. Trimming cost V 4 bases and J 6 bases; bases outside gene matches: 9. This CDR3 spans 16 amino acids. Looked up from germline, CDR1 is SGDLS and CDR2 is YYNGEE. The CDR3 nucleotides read TGTGCCAGCAGCCCCCGGGGAGGACAGGGTAATTCACCCCTCCACTTT. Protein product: CASSPRGGQGNSPLHF.

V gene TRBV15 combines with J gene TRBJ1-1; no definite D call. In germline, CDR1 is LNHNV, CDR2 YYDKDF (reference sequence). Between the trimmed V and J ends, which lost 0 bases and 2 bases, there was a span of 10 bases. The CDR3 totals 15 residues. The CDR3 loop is CATSRDRSSNTEAFF. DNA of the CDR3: TGTGCCACCAGCAGAGATCGTAGCAGCAACACTGAAGCTTTCTTT.

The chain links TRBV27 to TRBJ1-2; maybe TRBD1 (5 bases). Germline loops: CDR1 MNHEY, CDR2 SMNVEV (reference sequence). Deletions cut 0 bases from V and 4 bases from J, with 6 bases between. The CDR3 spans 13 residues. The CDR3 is CASSLSGTYGYTF. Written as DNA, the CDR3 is TGTGCCAGCAGTTTATCTGGGACCTATGGCTACACCTTC.

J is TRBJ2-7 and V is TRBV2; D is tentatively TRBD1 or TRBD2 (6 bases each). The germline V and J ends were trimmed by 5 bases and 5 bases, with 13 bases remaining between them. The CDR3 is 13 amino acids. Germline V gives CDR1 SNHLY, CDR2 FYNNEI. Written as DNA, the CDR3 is TGTGCCAGCAGTAGTGGGGGCGGGAACGAGCAGTACTTC. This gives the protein CASSSGGGNEQYF.

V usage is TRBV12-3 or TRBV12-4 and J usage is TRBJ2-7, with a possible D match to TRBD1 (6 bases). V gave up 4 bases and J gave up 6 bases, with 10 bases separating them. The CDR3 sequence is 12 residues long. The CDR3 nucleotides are TGTGCCAGCAGTTCCGGGACACTCGAGCAGTACTTC. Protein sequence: CASSSGTLEQYF.

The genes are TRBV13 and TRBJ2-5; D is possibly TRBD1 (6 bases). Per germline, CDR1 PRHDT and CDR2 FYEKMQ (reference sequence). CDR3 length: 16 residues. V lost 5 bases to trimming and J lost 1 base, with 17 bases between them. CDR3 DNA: TGTGCCAGCAGCAACGCGGACAGAAACCGCCAAGAGACCCAGTACTTC. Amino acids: CASSNADRNRQETQYF.

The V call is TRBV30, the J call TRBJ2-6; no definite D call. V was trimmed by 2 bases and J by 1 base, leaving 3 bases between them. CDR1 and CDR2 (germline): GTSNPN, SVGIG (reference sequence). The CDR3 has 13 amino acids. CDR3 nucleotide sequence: TGTGCCTGGAGTCTGTCTGGGGCCAACGTCCTGACTTTC. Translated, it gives CAWSLSGANVLTF.

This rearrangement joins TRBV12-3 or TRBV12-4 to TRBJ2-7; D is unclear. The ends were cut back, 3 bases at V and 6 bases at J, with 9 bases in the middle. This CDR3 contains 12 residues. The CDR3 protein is CASSLGPLEQYF. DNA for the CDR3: TGTGCCAGCAGTTTGGGCCCGCTCGAGCAGTACTTC.

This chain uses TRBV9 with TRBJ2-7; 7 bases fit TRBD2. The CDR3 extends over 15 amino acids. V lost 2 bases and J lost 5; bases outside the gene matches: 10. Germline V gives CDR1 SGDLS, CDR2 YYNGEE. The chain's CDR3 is CASSVTAGASHEQYF. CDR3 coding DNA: TGTGCCAGCAGCGTCACTGCGGGAGCGTCGCACGAGCAGTACTTC.

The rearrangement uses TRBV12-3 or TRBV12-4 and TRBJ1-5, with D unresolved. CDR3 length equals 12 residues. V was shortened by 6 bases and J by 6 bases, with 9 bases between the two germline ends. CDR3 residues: CASSPWGQPQHF. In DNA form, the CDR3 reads TGTGCCAGCAGCCCGTGGGGTCAGCCCCAGCATTTT.

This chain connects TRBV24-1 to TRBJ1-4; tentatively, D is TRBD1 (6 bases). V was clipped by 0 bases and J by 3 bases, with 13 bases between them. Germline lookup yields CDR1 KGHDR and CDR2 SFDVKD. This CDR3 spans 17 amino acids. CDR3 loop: CATSDLTRGRSNEKLFF. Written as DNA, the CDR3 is TGTGCCACCAGTGATTTGACCAGGGGTCGGTCTAATGAAAAACTGTTTTTT.

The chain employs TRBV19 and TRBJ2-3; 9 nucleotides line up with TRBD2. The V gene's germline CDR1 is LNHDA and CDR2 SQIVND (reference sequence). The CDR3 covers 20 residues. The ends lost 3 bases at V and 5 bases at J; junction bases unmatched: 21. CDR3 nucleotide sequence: TGTGCCAGTAGTATCCTCCACTCAATTTTAGCGGGAGAGGGGGGAGATACGCAGTATTTT. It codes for CASSILHSILAGEGGDTQYF.

The CDR3 reads CAISDRGPRQETQYF. The CDR3 coding sequence is TGTGCCATCAGTGACAGAGGGCCCAGACAAGAGACCCAGTACTTC. The J gene is TRBJ2-5, the V gene TRBV10-3; a weak D match, TRBD2 (5 bases). V dropped 3 bases and J dropped 2 bases, with 13 bases sitting between them. The CDR3 has 15 amino acids. CDR1 ENHRY and CDR2 SYGVKD come from the germline V gene.

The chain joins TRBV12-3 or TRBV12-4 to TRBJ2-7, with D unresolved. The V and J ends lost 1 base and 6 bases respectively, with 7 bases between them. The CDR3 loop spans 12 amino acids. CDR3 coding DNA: TGTGCCAGCAGTTTAGGGACGGGCGAGCAGTACTTC. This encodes CASSLGTGEQYF.

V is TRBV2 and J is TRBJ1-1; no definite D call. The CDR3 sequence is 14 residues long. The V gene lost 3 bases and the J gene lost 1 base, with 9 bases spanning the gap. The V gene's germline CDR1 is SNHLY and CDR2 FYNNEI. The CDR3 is CASSDREGNTEAFF. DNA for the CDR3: TGTGCCAGCAGTGATAGAGAGGGGAACACTGAAGCTTTCTTT.

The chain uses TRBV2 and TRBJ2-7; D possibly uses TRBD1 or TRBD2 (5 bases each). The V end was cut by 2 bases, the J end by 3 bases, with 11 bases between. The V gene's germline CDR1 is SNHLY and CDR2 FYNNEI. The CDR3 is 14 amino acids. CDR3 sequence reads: CASSELLRGYEQYF. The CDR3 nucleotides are TGTGCCAGCAGTGAATTGTTGAGGGGCTACGAGCAGTACTTC.

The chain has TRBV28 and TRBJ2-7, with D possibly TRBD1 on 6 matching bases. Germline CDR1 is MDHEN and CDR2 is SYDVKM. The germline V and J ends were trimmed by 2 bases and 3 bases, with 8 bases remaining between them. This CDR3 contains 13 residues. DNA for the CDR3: TGTGCCAGCAGTTTACAACAGGGCTACGAGCAGTACTTC. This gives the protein CASSLQQGYEQYF.